The rows below give T cell receptor beta chains drawn from one sample of a study of T cell responses to AZD1222 COVID-19 vaccine. Sequencing used immunoSEQ multiplex PCR; TCRdb keeps in-frame clones, though not all of them. The sample has roughly 140,000 clones, roughly 88% seen once. The sample here was peripheral blood, taken on day 0 of AZD1222 vaccination. The receptor set was obtained from an adult in good health. Each CDR3 is given without its conserved first and last residue. The order of the fields is J gene, V gene, CDR3 protein.

TRBJ2-7 | TRBV7-2 | ASSLGTSVTYEQY
TRBJ1-4 | TRBV11-2 | ASTELGGTANEKLF
TRBJ1-5 | TRBV5-6 | ASSLAAGNQPQH
TRBJ2-7 | TRBV7-2 | ASRLRAGGLSYEQY
TRBJ1-4 | TRBV7-2 | ASRLTGGEKLF
TRBJ1-2 | TRBV24-1 | ATSESGGYGYT
TRBJ2-7 | TRBV19 | ASSAQRGYEQY
TRBJ2-1 | TRBV29-1 | SAGDRGNAEQF
TRBJ2-2 | TRBV29-1 | SGREGMAGELF
TRBJ2-5 | TRBV12-5 | ASGLVPETQY
TRBJ2-1 | TRBV7-3 | ASSSFRGGDNEQF
TRBJ1-1 | TRBV12-3/TRBV12-4 | ASTRTGTEAF
TRBJ2-3 | TRBV12-5 | ASGLSTLGQLPYTDTQY
TRBJ2-1 | TRBV6-2/TRBV6-3 | ASSYRGSHEQF
TRBJ1-2 | TRBV19 | ASSSPGQLYGYT
TRBJ2-2 | TRBV2 | ASSEIRTGELF
TRBJ1-1 | TRBV30 | AWSLTGYGTEAF
TRBJ2-5 | TRBV28 | ASSPRDLTETQY
TRBJ1-2 | TRBV27 | ASSFFRDYGYT
TRBJ2-5 | TRBV18 | ASSPRLAGSLETQY
TRBJ1-3 | TRBV7-2 | ASSFGRGGSGNTIY
TRBJ2-2 | TRBV7-7 | ASSVGASGNTGELF
TRBJ2-7 | TRBV4-2 | ASSQESRGFLSSYEQY
TRBJ1-2 | TRBV27 | ASSLRGTNYGYT
TRBJ1-3 | TRBV27 | ASSAGTPNRFSGNTIY
TRBJ2-5 | TRBV5-8 | ASSSQDRGEETQY
TRBJ2-1 | TRBV19 | ASGVAGTPPYNEQF
TRBJ1-6 | TRBV28 | ASRMGTGSPLH
TRBJ1-2 | TRBV6-5 | ASRTTGYGNYGYT
TRBJ1-2 | TRBV4-3 | ASSQDMASNYGYT
TRBJ1-2 | TRBV19 | ASKEGLGRGVGYT
TRBJ2-3 | TRBV5-4 | ASSGQVSDTQY
TRBJ1-6 | TRBV19 | ASRAPRQGTNSPLH
TRBJ2-5 | TRBV27 | ASSPRTSGRTQETQY
TRBJ1-4 | TRBV9 | ASSVDVGGFEKLF
TRBJ1-3 | TRBV18 | ASSRVGTGNTIY
TRBJ1-6 | TRBV18 | ASSPGGFGNSPLH
TRBJ1-2 | TRBV28 | ASSLSRSYGYT
TRBJ2-1 | TRBV5-8 | ASHKPRGPSYNEQF
TRBJ1-2 | TRBV27 | ASSFGRDRYGYT
TRBJ2-3 | TRBV27 | ASSIKRTTTDTQY
TRBJ2-3 | TRBV11-3 | ASSRSQGGTDTQY
TRBJ1-2 | TRBV7-9 | ASSPRDGYGYT
TRBJ1-4 | TRBV2 | ASRRGQTNEKLF
TRBJ2-5 | TRBV6-5 | ASSRKGGLGETQY
TRBJ2-2 | TRBV5-1 | ASSVGSRTIDGELF
TRBJ2-5 | TRBV28 | ASSLSLTGQETQY
TRBJ1-2 | TRBV7-8 | ASSLTGLNGYT
TRBJ1-1 | TRBV30 | AWSHIDRGGTEAF
TRBJ1-2 | TRBV6-1 | ASSPLADGYT
TRBJ2-7 | TRBV11-3 | ASSLSRGSYEQY
TRBJ1-3 | TRBV30 | AWTPGTVSSGNTIY